This TCR beta chain was captured in a study of control samples from healthy donors and cancer patients. Clones were sequenced by immunoSEQ multiplex PCR, and TCRdb holds only the in-frame ones, with some missing. The sample lists 100,000 to 150,000 clones; 91% were seen once. The germline V gene has CDR1 LGHNA and CDR2 YSLEER. The V gene lost 0 bases and the J gene lost 1 base, with 12 bases spanning the gap. This CDR3 comprises 16 residues. The chain recombines TRBV4-3 with TRBJ1-2; D is unclear. Sequenced sample: blood. This receptor was taken from a woman under 30 in good health. CDR3 sequence: CASSQDRSAINYGYTF. In nucleotides, the CDR3 is TGCGCCAGCAGCCAAGATCGATCAGCGATTAACTATGGCTACACCTTC.